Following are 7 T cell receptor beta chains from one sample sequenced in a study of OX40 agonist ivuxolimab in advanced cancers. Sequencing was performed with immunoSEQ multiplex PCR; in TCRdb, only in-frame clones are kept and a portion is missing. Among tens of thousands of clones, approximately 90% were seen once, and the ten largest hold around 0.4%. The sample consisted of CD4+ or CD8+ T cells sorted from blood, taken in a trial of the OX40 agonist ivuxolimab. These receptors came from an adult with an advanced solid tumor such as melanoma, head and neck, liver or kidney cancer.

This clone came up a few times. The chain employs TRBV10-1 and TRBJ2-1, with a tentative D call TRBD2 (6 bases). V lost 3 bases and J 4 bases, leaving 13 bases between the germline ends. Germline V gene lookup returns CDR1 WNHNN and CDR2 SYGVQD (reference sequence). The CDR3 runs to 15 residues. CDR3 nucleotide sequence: TGCGCCAGCAGTGACCTAGCGTGGGGGTACAATGAGCAGTTCTTC. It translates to CASSDLAWGYNEQFF.

CDR3 residues: CASSRRRGSDQPQHF. CDR3 coding DNA: TGTGCCAGCAGCCGACGCAGGGGATCGGATCAGCCCCAGCATTTT. The chain carries TRBV7-2 and TRBJ1-5, with D perhaps TRBD1 (6 bases). V dropped 5 bases and J dropped 5 bases, with 16 bases sitting between them. CDR3 length: 15 residues. Germline CDR1 reads SGHTA; CDR2 reads FQGNSA.

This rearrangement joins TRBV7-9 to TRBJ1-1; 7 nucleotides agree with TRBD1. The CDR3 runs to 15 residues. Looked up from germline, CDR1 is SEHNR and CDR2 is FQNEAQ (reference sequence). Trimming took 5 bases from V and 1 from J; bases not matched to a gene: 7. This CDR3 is CASSARDSPNTEAFF. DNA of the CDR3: TGTGCCAGCAGCGCACGGGACAGCCCGAACACTGAAGCTTTCTTT.

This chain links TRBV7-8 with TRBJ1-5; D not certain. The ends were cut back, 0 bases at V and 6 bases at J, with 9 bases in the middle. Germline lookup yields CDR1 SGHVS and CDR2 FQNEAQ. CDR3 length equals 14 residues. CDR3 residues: CASSLAGVGQPQHF. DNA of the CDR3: TGTGCCAGCAGCTTAGCAGGAGTCGGTCAGCCCCAGCATTTT.

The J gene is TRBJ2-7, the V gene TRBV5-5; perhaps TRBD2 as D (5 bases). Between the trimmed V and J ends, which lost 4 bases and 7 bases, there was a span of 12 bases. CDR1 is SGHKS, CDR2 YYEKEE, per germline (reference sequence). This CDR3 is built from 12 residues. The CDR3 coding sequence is TGTGCCAGCAGCCAGGAGACGGGGGAGCAGTACTTC. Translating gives CASSQETGEQYF.

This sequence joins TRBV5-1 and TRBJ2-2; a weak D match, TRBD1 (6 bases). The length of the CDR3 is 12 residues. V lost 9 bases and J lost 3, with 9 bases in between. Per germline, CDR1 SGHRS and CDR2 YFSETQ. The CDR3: CATHRDTGELFF. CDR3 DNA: TGCGCCACTCACAGGGACACCGGGGAGCTGTTTTTT.

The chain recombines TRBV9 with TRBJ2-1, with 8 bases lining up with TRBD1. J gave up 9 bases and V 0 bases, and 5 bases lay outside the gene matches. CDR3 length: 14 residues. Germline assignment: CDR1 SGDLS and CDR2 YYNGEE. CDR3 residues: CASSVGTGTSEQFF. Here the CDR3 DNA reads TGTGCCAGCAGCGTAGGGACAGGGACGAGTGAGCAGTTCTTC.